The TCR beta chain described here comes from a study of T cells expressing NK-cell markers. CDR1 and CDR2 (germline): SGHRS, YFSETQ. This CDR3 is 12 amino acids long. TCRdb reprocessed the 5' RACE reads and stores each CDR3 protein as one record, lacking DNA. This repertoire includes 200,000 to 300,000 distinct CDR3 sequences. The gene calls are TRBV5-1 and TRBJ2-5. Specimen: blood T cells: a sorted CD56 or NKG2C T cell subset, CD4+ or CD8+ T cells, or bulk PBMC T cells (not recorded which). The receptor was derived from a man between 18 and 35 years old in good health. The CDR3 loop reads CASSLEGETQYF.